The 10 T cell receptor beta chains below were found in one sample sequenced in a study of T cells in women clearing cervical HPV infection. Sequencing was performed with immunoSEQ multiplex PCR; in TCRdb, only in-frame clones are kept and a portion is missing. The sample data list roughly 15,000 clones. Sample: blood buffy coat. Receptor source: a woman between 18 and 70 years old with a cervical HPV16 infection that either progressed to CIN3+ or cleared (not recorded which).

Of note for this clone: From the germline J gene comes the end of the CDR3, since the read stops 3 residues before it. The chain combines TRBV2 with TRBJ2-5; TRBD2 aligns across 8 bases. Germline V gene data show CDR1 as SNHLY and CDR2 as FYNNEI. The CDR3 contains 17 residues. With V trimmed by 3 bases and J by 4 bases, 13 bases remained unmatched. The CDR3 reads CASSDATAGGLPETQYF. CDR3 DNA (partial): TGTGCCAGCAGTGATGCGACGGCGGGAGGTCTCCCAGAGACC.

For this clone: The CDR3 end lies 3 residues beyond the end of the read and is filled in from the germline J gene. The chain has TRBV6-1 and TRBJ2-7; D is undetermined. Trimming took 0 bases from V and 4 from J, leaving 19 bases between them. The CDR3 runs to 17 residues. CDR1 is MNHNS and CDR2 is SASEGT in the germline V gene. Partial CDR3 DNA: TGTGCCAGCAGTGAAGCGCGCGGTGTGATTACCTCTTACGAG. Encoded protein: CASSEARGVITSYE. The CDR3 reads in full as CASSEARGVITSYEQYF.

Notes on this clone: The CDR3 goes on 3 residues after the read ends, and that part is filled in from the germline J gene. The rearrangement joins TRBV20-1 to TRBJ2-5; weak D call: TRBD2 (6 bases). V was pared by 1 base and J by 0 bases, with 21 bases between. The V gene's germline CDR1 is DFQATT and CDR2 SNEGSKA (reference sequence). The CDR3 runs 18 residues. The sequenced part of the CDR3 DNA is TGCAGTGCTAGAGCGCTTGACCCCGGGACTGATAACCAAGAGACC. It is translated as CSARALDPGTDNQET. The full CDR3 sequence reads CSARALDPGTDNQETQYF.

On this clone itself: The CDR3 end is not reached by the read, which stops 3 residues before it; the germline J gene fills it in. The rearrangement joins TRBV7-9 to TRBJ2-1; 10 bases agree with TRBD1. Germline CDR1 reads SEHNR; CDR2 reads FQNEAQ (reference sequence). The CDR3 spans 12 residues. V lost 8 bases to trimming and J lost 8 bases; unmatched junction nucleotides: 3. CDR3 residues: CASETGGDEQFF. The sequenced CDR3 bases are TGTGCCAGCGAGACAGGGGGCGATGAG.

The CDR3 sequence is CASSPRASSQTNNEQFF. Partial CDR3 DNA: TGTGCCAGCTCACCACGGGCGTCGTCACAGACAAACAATGAG. The V call is TRBV18, the J call TRBJ2-1; D is ambiguous. The read ends 3 residues shy of where the CDR3 ends; the end is completed using the germline J gene. CDR3 size: 17 residues. Trimming took 1 base from V and 5 from J, leaving 18 bases between them. Germline CDR1 and CDR2: KGHSH and LQKENI.

A word on this clone: The read terminates 3 residues ahead of where the CDR3 ends, so the germline J gene completes it. V and J are TRBV10-2 and TRBJ2-7; D remains ambiguous. The germline V gene has CDR1 WSHSY and CDR2 SAAADI. The CDR3 runs 18 residues. Trimming took 4 bases from V and 1 from J, leaving 23 bases between them. The CDR3 bases that were read are TGCGCCAGCAGTGGGGTCCGGCGGAACCAAGATTATTCCTACGAG. Encoded protein: CASSGVRRNQDYSYE. The CDR3 in full is CASSGVRRNQDYSYEQYF.

Details on this clone: The DNA ends 3 residues before the CDR3 does, and the rest of the CDR3 is filled in from the germline J gene. The V call is TRBV2, the J call TRBJ2-3; the D gene is possibly TRBD2 (5 bases). This CDR3 has 15 residues. Per the germline V gene, CDR1 is SNHLY and CDR2 is FYNNEI. V was clipped by 2 bases and J by 0 bases, with 9 bases between them. The CDR3 loop reads CASSELAASTDTQYF. The CDR3 DNA, read in part, is TGTGCCAGCAGTGAACTAGCAGCTAGCACAGATACG.

About this clone: The read terminates 3 residues before the CDR3 end, so the remaining end is supplied by the germline J gene. The chain is built from TRBV5-1 and TRBJ2-7; possible D gene TRBD1, 5 bases. Trimming shortened V by 0 bases and J by 6 bases, and 7 bases separated the two germline ends. This CDR3 spans 12 amino acids. Germline CDR1 and CDR2: SGHRS and YFSETQ. The CDR3 DNA, read in part, is TGCGCCAGCAGCTTGGAGGGGCTCGAG. It specifies CASSLEGLE. The complete CDR3 reads CASSLEGLEQYF.

This clone is deemed large by its frequency. The read ends 3 residues before the CDR3 terminus; that terminus is restored from the germline J gene. The chain links TRBV29-1 to TRBJ1-2, with TRBD1 matching 9 bases. The CDR3 runs 14 residues. Losses at the gene ends were 5 bases for V and 7 bases for J; bases not matched to a gene: 11. From germline, CDR1 is SQVTM and CDR2 ANQGSEA. The covered CDR3 bases are TGCAGCGTTACAATAGTGGGACAGGGACGTGGC. Residues: CSVTIVGQGRG. The CDR3, in full, reads CSVTIVGQGRGYTF.

Comment on this clone: From the germline J gene comes the end of the CDR3, since the read stops 3 residues before it. Different DNA sequences within this sample yield the same CDR3. V gene TRBV20-1 combines with J gene TRBJ2-7; D remains ambiguous. V lost 6 bases, J lost 0 bases, and 18 bases lay in between. Germline loops: CDR1 DFQATT, CDR2 SNEGSKA (reference sequence). The CDR3 covers 15 residues. The CDR3 DNA, read in part, is TGCAGTGCCTCCCCCCCGGGTCGCAACTCCTACGAG. Translated, it gives CSASPPGRNSYE. The whole CDR3 region reads CSASPPGRNSYEQYF.